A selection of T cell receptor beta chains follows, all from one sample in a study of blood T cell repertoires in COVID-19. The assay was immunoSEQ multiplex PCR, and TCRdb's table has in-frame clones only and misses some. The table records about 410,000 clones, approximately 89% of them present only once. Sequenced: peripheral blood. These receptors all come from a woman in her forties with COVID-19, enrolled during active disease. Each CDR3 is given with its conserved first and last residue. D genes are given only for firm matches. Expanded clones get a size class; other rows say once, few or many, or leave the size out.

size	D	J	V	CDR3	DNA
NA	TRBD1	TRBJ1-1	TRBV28	CASRTHRDSTTEAFF	TGTGCCAGCAGAACCCACCGGGACAGCACCACTGAAGCTTTCTTT
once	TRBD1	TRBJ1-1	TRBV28	CASSLLGAGQKNTEAFF	TGTGCCAGCAGTTTACTTGGGGCGGGACAGAAGAACACTGAAGCTTTCTTT
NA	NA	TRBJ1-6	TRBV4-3	CASSQDRGLSPLHF	TGCGCCAGCAGCCAAGACAGGGGACTATCCCCCCTCCACTTT
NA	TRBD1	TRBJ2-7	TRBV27	CASSPIVDRDPYEQYF	TGTGCCAGCAGTCCGATTGTCGACAGGGATCCCTACGAGCAGTACTTC
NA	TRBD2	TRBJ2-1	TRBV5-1	CASSLGLANEQFF	TGCGCCAGCAGCTTGGGACTAGCCAATGAGCAGTTCTTC
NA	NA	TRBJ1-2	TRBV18	CASSPVTTEHYNYGYTF	TGTGCCAGCTCACCCGTTACGACTGAACACTATAACTATGGCTACACCTTC
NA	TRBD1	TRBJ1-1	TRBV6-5	CASRDRGMAEAFF	TGTGCCAGCAGGGACAGGGGAATGGCTGAAGCTTTCTTT
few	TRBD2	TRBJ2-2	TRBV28	CASSSGLAGGHGELFF	TGTGCCAGCAGTTCGGGACTAGCGGGAGGGCACGGGGAGCTGTTTTTT
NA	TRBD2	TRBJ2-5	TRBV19	CASSISAGGLAGVQQYF	TGTGCCAGTAGTATTTCTGCCGGAGGCCTAGCGGGGGTCCAGCAGTACTTC
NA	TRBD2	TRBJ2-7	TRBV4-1	CASSPPGGRGTEQYF	TGCGCCAGCAGCCCCCCGGGAGGGAGAGGTACCGAGCAGTACTTC
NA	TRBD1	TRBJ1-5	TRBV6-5	CASSTGQSNQPQHF	TGTGCCAGCTCGACGGGACAGAGCAATCAGCCCCAGCATTTT
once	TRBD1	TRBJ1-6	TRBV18	CASSPRQGGVRIDSPLHF	TGTGCCAGCTCACCACGGCAGGGGGGTGTGAGGATTGATTCACCCCTCCACTTT
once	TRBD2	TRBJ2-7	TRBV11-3	CASSSSGVSYEQYF	TGTGCCAGCAGCTCCAGCGGGGTCTCCTACGAGCAGTACTTC
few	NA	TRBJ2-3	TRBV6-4	CASSGGASTDTQYF	TGTGCCAGCAGTGGCGGGGCTAGCACAGATACGCAGTATTTT
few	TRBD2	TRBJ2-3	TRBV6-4	CASSVSSGGTDTQYF	TGTGCCAGCAGTGTATCTAGCGGGGGTACAGATACGCAGTATTTT
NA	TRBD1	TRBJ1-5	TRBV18	CASSVGTGSNQPQHF	TGTGCCAGCTCGGTTGGGACAGGGAGCAATCAGCCCCAGCATTTT
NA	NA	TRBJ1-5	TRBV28	CASNGASNQPQHF	TGTGCCAGCAATGGGGCTAGCAATCAGCCCCAGCATTTT
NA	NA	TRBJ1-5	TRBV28	CASRTRSGGNQPQHF	TGTGCCAGCAGGACCCGTTCTGGAGGGAATCAGCCCCAGCATTTT
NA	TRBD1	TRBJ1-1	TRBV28	CASSSWTGSAFF	TGTGCCAGCAGTTCCTGGACAGGATCAGCTTTCTTT
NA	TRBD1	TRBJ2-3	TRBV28	CASSLRQGFTDTQYF	TGTGCCAGCAGTTTAAGACAGGGGTTTACAGATACGCAGTATTTT
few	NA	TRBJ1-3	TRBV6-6	CASRPRSSGNTIYF	TGTGCCAGCAGACCGCGGAGCTCTGGAAACACCATATATTTT
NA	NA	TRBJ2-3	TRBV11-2	CASSPLGADTQYF	TGTGCCAGCAGCCCTCTGGGGGCCGATACGCAGTATTTT
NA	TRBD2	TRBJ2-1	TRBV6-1	CASSVAGGINEQFF	TGTGCCAGCAGTGTAGCGGGGGGGATTAATGAGCAGTTCTTC
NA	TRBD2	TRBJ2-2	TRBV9	CASSVGRGLAGHTGELFF	TGTGCCAGCAGCGTAGGAAGAGGGCTAGCGGGACATACCGGGGAGCTGTTTTTT
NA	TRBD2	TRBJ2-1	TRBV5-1	CASSPETSPSSSYNEQFF	TGCGCCAGCAGCCCAGAGACTAGCCCCTCGAGCTCCTACAATGAGCAGTTCTTC
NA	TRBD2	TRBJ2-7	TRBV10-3	CAISGTRFHEQYF	TGTGCCATCAGTGGGACTAGATTTCACGAGCAGTACTTC
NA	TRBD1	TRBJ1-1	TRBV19	CASIAWAGGEAFF	TGTGCCAGCATTGCCTGGGCAGGGGGTGAAGCTTTCTTT
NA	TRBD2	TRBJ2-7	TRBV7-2	CASSLGGRVSEQYF	TGTGCCAGCAGCTTAGGCGGGAGAGTCTCCGAGCAGTACTTC
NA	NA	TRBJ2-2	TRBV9	CASSGSANTGELFF	TGTGCCAGCAGCGGAAGCGCGAACACCGGGGAGCTGTTTTTT
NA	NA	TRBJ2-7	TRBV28	CASSRGVRYEQYF	TGTGCCAGCAGTCGCGGGGTACGTTACGAGCAGTACTTC
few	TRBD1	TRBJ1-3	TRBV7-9	CASSLAEGAKDTIYF	TGTGCCAGCAGCTTAGCGGAGGGGGCGAAGGACACCATATATTTT
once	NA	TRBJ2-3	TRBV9	CASSPREPDTQYF	TGTGCCAGCAGCCCACGGGAGCCAGATACGCAGTATTTT
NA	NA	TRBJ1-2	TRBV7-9	CASSLGAGVSGYTF	TGTGCCAGCAGCTTAGGGGCAGGGGTTTCTGGCTACACCTTC
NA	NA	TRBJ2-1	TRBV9	CASSLGGLVSYNEQFF	TGTGCCAGCAGCTTAGGGGGACTGGTTTCCTACAATGAGCAGTTCTTC
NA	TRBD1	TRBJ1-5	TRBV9	CASTRTGQENQPQHF	TGTGCCAGCACCAGGACAGGGCAGGAAAATCAGCCCCAGCATTTT
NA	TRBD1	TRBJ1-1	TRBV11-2	CASRRQGLTSRVDEAFF	TGTGCCAGCAGACGACAGGGCTTAACGTCGAGGGTTGATGAAGCTTTCTTT
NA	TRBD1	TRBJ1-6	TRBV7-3	CASSLLPPGQLNNSPLHF	TGTGCCAGCAGCCTACTCCCTCCGGGACAGCTCAATAATTCACCCCTCCACTTT
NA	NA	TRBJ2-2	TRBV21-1	CASPGHNTGELFF	TGTGCCAGTCCGGGACATAACACCGGGGAGCTGTTTTTT
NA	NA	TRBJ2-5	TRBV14	CASRFQGGVQYF	TGTGCCAGCAGGTTTCAGGGCGGGGTCCAGTACTTC
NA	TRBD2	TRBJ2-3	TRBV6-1	CASSELAARQVITDTQYF	TGTGCCAGCAGTGAACTAGCGGCACGTCAGGTTATCACAGATACGCAGTATTTT